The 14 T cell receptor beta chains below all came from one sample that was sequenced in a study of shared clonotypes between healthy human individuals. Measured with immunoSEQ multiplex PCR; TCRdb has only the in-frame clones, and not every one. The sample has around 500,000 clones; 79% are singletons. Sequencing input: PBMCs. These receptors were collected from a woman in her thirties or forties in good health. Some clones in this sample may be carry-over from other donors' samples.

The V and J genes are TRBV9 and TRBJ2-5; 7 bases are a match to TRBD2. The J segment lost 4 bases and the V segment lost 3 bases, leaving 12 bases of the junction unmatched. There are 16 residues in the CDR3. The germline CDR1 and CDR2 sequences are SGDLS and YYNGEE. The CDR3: CASSATRLAGGETQYF. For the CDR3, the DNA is TGTGCCAGCAGCGCTACTCGACTAGCTGGAGGAGAGACCCAGTACTTC.

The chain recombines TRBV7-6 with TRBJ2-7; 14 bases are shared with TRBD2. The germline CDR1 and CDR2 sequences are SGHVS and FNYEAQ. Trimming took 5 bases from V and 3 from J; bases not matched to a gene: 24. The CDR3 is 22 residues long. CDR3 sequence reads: CASSPPTRAGTSGSPINYEQYF. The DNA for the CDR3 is TGTGCCAGCAGCCCACCCACACGGGCCGGGACTAGCGGGAGTCCGATCAACTACGAGCAGTACTTC.

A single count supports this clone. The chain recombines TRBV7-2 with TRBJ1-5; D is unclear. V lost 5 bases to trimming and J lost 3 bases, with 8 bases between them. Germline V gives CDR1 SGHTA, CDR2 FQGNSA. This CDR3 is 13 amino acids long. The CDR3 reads CASSAVANQPQHF. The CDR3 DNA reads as TGTGCCAGCAGCGCCGTGGCCAATCAGCCCCAGCATTTT.

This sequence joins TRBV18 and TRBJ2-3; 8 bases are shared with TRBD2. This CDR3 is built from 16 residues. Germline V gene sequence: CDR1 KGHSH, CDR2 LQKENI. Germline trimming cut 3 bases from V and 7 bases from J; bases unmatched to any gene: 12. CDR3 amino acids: CASSPRRGGGENTQYF. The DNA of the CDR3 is TGTGCCAGCTCACCCCGCCGGGGGGGCGGAGAAAATACGCAGTATTTT.

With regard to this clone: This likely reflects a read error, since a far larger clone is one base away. The CDR3, as DNA: TGTGCCAGCAGCTCCAACCCAATGGACGGGCAGTTCTTC. Translating it yields CASSSNPMDGQFF. The chain combines TRBV11-2 with TRBJ2-1; D gene unclear. The germline V gene has CDR1 SGHAT and CDR2 FQNNGV. This CDR3 spans 13 amino acids. V was clipped by 4 bases and J by 12 bases, with 16 bases between them.

This CDR3 is CASSGTSVSYEQYF. As DNA, the CDR3 is TGTGCCAGCAGTGGGACTAGCGTTTCCTACGAGCAGTACTTC. The rearrangement uses TRBV19 and TRBJ2-7, with 10 positions matching TRBD2. From germline, CDR1 is LNHDA and CDR2 SQIVND (reference sequence). This CDR3 is built from 14 residues. V trimming: 9 bases; J trimming: 1 base; junction bases outside the gene matches: 6.

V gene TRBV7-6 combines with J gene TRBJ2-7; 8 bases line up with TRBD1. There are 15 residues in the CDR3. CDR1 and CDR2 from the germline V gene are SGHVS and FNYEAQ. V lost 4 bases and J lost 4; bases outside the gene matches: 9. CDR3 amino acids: CASSSSRGRFYEQYF. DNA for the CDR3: TGTGCCAGCAGCTCATCCAGGGGGCGTTTTTACGAGCAGTACTTC.

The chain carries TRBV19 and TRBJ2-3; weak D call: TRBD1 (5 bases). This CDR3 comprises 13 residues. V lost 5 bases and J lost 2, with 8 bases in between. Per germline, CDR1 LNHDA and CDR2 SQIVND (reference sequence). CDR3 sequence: CASSQTVTDTQYF. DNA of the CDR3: TGTGCCAGTAGTCAGACAGTCACAGATACGCAGTATTTT.

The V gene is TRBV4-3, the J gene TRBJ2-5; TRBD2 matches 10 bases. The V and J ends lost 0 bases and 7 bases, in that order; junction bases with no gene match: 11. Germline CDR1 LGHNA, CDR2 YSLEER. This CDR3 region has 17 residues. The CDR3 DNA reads TGCGCCAGCAGCCAAGATCTAGCGGGAGATACATTGCGGACCCAGTACTTC. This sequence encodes CASSQDLAGDTLRTQYF.

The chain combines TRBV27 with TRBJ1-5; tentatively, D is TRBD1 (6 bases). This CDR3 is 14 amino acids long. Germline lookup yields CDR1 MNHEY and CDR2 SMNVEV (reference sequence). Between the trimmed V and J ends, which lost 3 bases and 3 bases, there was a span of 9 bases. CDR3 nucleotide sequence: TGTGCCAGCAGTTTTCGGGGGCACAATCAGCCCCAGCATTTT. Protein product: CASSFRGHNQPQHF.

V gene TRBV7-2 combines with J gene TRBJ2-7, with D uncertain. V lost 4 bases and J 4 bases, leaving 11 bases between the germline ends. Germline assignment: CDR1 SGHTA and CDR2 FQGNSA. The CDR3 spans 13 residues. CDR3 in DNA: TGTGCCAGCAGCTACACCGGTCAGTACGAGCAGTACTTC. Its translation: CASSYTGQYEQYF. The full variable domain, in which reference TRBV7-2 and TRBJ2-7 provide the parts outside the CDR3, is GAGVSQSPSNKVTEKGKDVELRCDPISGHTALYWYRQSLGQGLEFLIYFQGNSAPDKSGLPSDRFSAERTGGSVSTLTIQRTQQEDSAVYLCASSYTGQYEQYFGPGTRLTVT.

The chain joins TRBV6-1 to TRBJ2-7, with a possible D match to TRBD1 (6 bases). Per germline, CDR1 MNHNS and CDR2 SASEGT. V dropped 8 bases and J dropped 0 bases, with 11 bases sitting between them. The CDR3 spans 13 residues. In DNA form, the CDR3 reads TGTGCCAGCGGACAGCGGTCCTCCTACGAGCAGTACTTC. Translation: CASGQRSSYEQYF.

CDR3 DNA sequence: TGTGCCAGCAGTGGACACTCCTGGTATGGCTACACCTTC. Protein product: CASSGHSWYGYTF. This chain connects TRBV28 to TRBJ1-2, with D possibly matching TRBD1 (5 bases). The CDR3 length is 13 residues. With 5 bases removed from V and 5 bases from J, the gap between germline ends came to 12 bases. CDR1 is MDHEN and CDR2 is SYDVKM in the germline V gene.

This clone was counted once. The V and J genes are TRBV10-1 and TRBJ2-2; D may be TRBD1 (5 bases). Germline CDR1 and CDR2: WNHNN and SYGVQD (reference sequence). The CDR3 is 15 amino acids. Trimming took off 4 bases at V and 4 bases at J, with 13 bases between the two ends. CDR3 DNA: TGCGCCAGCAGTGCAAGCAGGGCCGGCACCGGGGAGCTGTTTTTT. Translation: CASSASRAGTGELFF.